This TCR beta chain was sequenced during a study of cytotoxic CD8 clonotypes in ibrutinib-treated CLL. Study-wide points: Clonality increased with ibrutinib response but returned toward baseline at progression.

For this clone: The target antigen is unknown.

The CDR3 contains 10 residues. V was pared by 6 bases and J by 9 bases, with 6 bases between. Per germline, CDR1 MDHEN and CDR2 SYDVKM. Profiling relied on immunoSEQ multiplex PCR, and the TCRdb table lists in-frame clones only, not all of them. The sample records under 150,000 clones, 80% being singletons. The genes are TRBV28 and TRBJ1-5; unclear D gene. The sequences come from PBMCs, collected after 36 months of ibrutinib treatment. This sequence originates from a human donor with chronic lymphocytic leukemia. The CDR3 region has the DNA TGTGCCAGCAGCCTAGGGCCCCAGCATTTT. Amino acids: CASSLGPQHF.